Listed below are T cell receptor beta chains from one sample, sequenced in a study of T cell repertoires in cytomegalovirus infection. Via MiXCR, TCRdb re-called the reads, giving one row per CDR3 protein. The data hold a few hundred thousand distinct CDR3 sequences, with approximately 15% observed a single time. The sequenced material came from CD8+ T cells from PBMCs. The source of these receptors is a human donor in good health (CMV status not recorded). Some clones in this sample may be carry-over from other donors' samples. Both conserved end residues are part of each CDR3. The D gene is left open where the match is weak. The size entry is marked missing in some rows and otherwise reads once, few, many or a size class.

D,J,size,V,DNA,CDR3
-,TRBJ1-2,few,TRBV20-1,TGCAGTGCGGGGGGTAACAGCTTAGCTAACTATGGCTACACCTTC,CSAGGNSLANYGYTF
TRBD2,TRBJ2-1,many,TRBV4-2,TGTGCCAGCAGCCAAGCGGGGGGGAGTCAGGATGGTTCCTACAATGAGCAGTTCTTC,CASSQAGGSQDGSYNEQFF
-,TRBJ2-1,many,TRBV25-1,TGTGCCAGCCTAGCTTCCTACAATGAGCAGTTCTTC,CASLASYNEQFF
-,TRBJ1-2,many,TRBV7-2,TGTGCCAGCAGGACTGACGGGATTACAACTGGCTACACCTTC,CASRTDGITTGYTF
-,TRBJ2-7,few,TRBV27,TGTGCCAGCAGTATCAGGGGCGGGTACGAGCAGTACTTC,CASSIRGGYEQYF
-,TRBJ1-2,-,TRBV12-3/TRBV12-4,TGTGCCAGCAGCTCTACAGCTAACTATGGCTACACCTTC,CASSSTANYGYTF
TRBD2,TRBJ2-3,many,TRBV6-5,TGTGCCAGCAGTCCCCTGGGGACTAGCGGGGATACGCAGTATTTT,CASSPLGTSGDTQYF
TRBD1,TRBJ2-5,-,TRBV2,TGTGCCAGCATCCCCGCCGGGACAGGGGTTCTAGAGACCCAGTACTTC,CASIPAGTGVLETQYF
-,TRBJ1-1,-,TRBV19,TGTGCCAGTTCAGCGTTCGACAGTGATCTTGGGACTGAAGCTTTCTTT,CASSAFDSDLGTEAFF
-,TRBJ2-1,-,TRBV3-1,TGTGCCAGCAGCGACACAGGGCTTGAGCAGTTCTTC,CASSDTGLEQFF
-,TRBJ2-5,many,TRBV7-8,TGTGCCAGCAGCTTAGGTCTGGGGACCCAGTACTTC,CASSLGLGTQYF
-,TRBJ2-1,many,TRBV6-1,TGTGCCAGCAGTGAAGCGGTCTTCCATGAGCAGTTCTTC,CASSEAVFHEQFF
-,TRBJ1-1,-,TRBV6-1,TGTGCCAGCAGTGAAGCTACAGTCCGCCCATTATATGAAGCTTTCTTT,CASSEATVRPLYEAFF
-,TRBJ2-7,many,TRBV28,TGTGCCAGCAGTTCGACAAACGAAAACTACGAGCAGTACTTC,CASSSTNENYEQYF
-,TRBJ1-2,few,TRBV14,TGTGCCAGCAGCCAAGAGAGAGCTTTCTATGGCTACACCTTC,CASSQERAFYGYTF
-,TRBJ2-1,many,TRBV29-1,TGCAGCGTTGAAGTAGGCTGGGGGAATGAGCAGTTCTTC,CSVEVGWGNEQFF
TRBD2,TRBJ2-1,many,TRBV7-9,TGTGCCAGCAGCCCGAGACTAGCGCGGGATCCACTCTCCTACAATGAGCAGTTCTTC,CASSPRLARDPLSYNEQFF
TRBD2,TRBJ2-3,-,TRBV27,TGTGCCAGCAGTTTCGCGCTAGCGGGGGGGCCAGATACGCAGTATTTT,CASSFALAGGPDTQYF
-,TRBJ2-1,once,TRBV6-1,TGTGCCAGCAAGGAGGGGTACAATGAGCAGTTCTTC,CASKEGYNEQFF
-,TRBJ2-3,few,TRBV11-2,TGTGCCAGCAGCTCCAGTCCGGGAGCGAGCACAGATACGCAGTATTTT,CASSSSPGASTDTQYF
-,TRBJ2-7,-,TRBV5-1,TGCGCCAGCAGCTTCGACGGCCTACGAGAGCAGTACTTC,CASSFDGLREQYF
TRBD2,TRBJ2-5,many,TRBV7-6,TGTGCCAGCAGCTTACGACTAGCGGGGGAAGAGACCCAGTACTTC,CASSLRLAGEETQYF
-,TRBJ1-2,few,TRBV4-3,TGCGCCAGCAGCCAAGATACCGGGCGAAACAACTATGGCTACACCTTC,CASSQDTGRNNYGYTF
TRBD2,TRBJ2-1,-,TRBV19,TGTGCCAGTAGCTCTCGGGGGGGCGCCTACAATGAGCAGTTCTTC,CASSSRGGAYNEQFF
TRBD1,TRBJ1-1,-,TRBV20-1,TGCAGTGCTAGGGATTTGACAGGGCAGGAAGGGAACACTGAAGCTTTCTTT,CSARDLTGQEGNTEAFF
-,TRBJ2-7,-,TRBV7-9,TGTGCCAGCAGCTTGACAGCCGAGCAGTACTTC,CASSLTAEQYF
TRBD1,TRBJ1-5,few,TRBV19,TGTGCCAGTAGCACAGGGGCATGGCAGCCCCAGCATTTT,CASSTGAWQPQHF
-,TRBJ1-1,many,TRBV6-4,TGTGCCAGCAGTGCAAGTACTATGGGGTCCGAAGCTTTCTTT,CASSASTMGSEAFF
TRBD1,TRBJ1-4,few,TRBV29-1,TGCAGCGCGAACAGGGGGGAAAAACTGTTTTTT,CSANRGEKLFF
-,TRBJ2-3,-,TRBV6-1,TGTGCCAGCAGCACTGACAGCCTCAATACGCAGTATTTT,CASSTDSLNTQYF
TRBD1,TRBJ2-7,few,TRBV28,TGTGCCAGCAGTGAGACAGGGTTTAACGAGCAGTACTTC,CASSETGFNEQYF